Below, 8 T cell receptor beta chains from the same sample are listed, as sequenced in a study of cytomegalovirus exposure and HLA in healthy donors. The primer mix had 60 Vbeta and 13 Jbeta primers. TCRdb's copy holds only in-frame clones and misses some; the assay was immunoSEQ multiplex PCR. The data contain about 130,000 clones, about 86% of them seen just once; the ten biggest clones take up around 0.67%. Sequencing was carried out using PBMCs. Source of these receptors: a man between 18 and 35 years old in good health and CMV-seronegative.

The J gene is TRBJ1-3, the V gene TRBV10-3; D uncertain. The CDR3 covers 15 residues. The germline V and J ends were trimmed by 4 bases and 4 bases, with 14 bases remaining between them. In germline, CDR1 is ENHRY, CDR2 SYGVKD. CDR3 loop: CAISVHTGRGNTIYF. In DNA, the CDR3 is TGTGCCATCAGTGTCCATACGGGGAGAGGAAACACCATATATTTT.

The chain links TRBV27 to TRBJ2-7; TRBD1 matches at 8 bases. From germline, CDR1 is MNHEY and CDR2 SMNVEV (reference sequence). Losses at the gene ends were 3 bases for V and 2 bases for J; bases not matched to a gene: 3. The CDR3 totals 14 residues. CDR3 in amino acids: CASSLGTGPYEQYF. DNA for the CDR3: TGTGCCAGCAGTTTGGGGACAGGACCCTACGAGCAGTACTTC.

The CDR3 region is CASNDRDSNHEQYF. Written as DNA, the CDR3 is TGTGCCAGTAATGACCGGGACAGCAACCACGAGCAGTACTTC. This sequence joins TRBV19 and TRBJ2-7; 7 bases fit TRBD1. The length of the CDR3 is 14 residues. Germline values: CDR1 LNHDA, CDR2 SQIVND (reference sequence). With V trimmed by 7 bases and J by 5 bases, 11 bases remained unmatched. The full variable domain, rest sourced from reference TRBV19 and TRBJ2-7, is DGGITQSPKYLFRKEGQNVTLSCEQNLNHDAMYWYRQDPGQGLRLIYYSQIVNDFQKGDIAEGYSVSREKKESFPLTVTSAQKNPTAFYLCASNDRDSNHEQYFGPGTRLTVT.

The chain joins TRBV5-4 to TRBJ1-5; 7 positions agree with TRBD1. Trimming cost V 1 base and J 0 bases; bases outside gene matches: 1. This CDR3 spans 15 amino acids. Germline loops: CDR1 SGHNT, CDR2 YYREEE (reference sequence). CDR3 nucleotide sequence: TGTGCCAGCAGCTTGAGGGGGCTTAGCAATCAGCCCCAGCATTTT. Translating gives CASSLRGLSNQPQHF.

The rearrangement uses TRBV28 and TRBJ1-6, with 7 bases identical to TRBD1. Germline trimming cut 9 bases from V and 7 bases from J; bases unmatched to any gene: 6. From germline, CDR1 is MDHEN and CDR2 SYDVKM. The CDR3 totals 13 residues. The CDR3 DNA reads as TGTGCCAGTACGGGACAGAAAAATTCACCCCTCCACTTT. Amino acid sequence: CASTGQKNSPLHF.

The V gene is TRBV29-1, the J gene TRBJ1-5; possible D gene TRBD1, 5 bases. Trimming removed 6 bases from V and 5 bases from J, with 11 bases in between. There are 12 residues in the CDR3. Germline-derived CDR1 and CDR2 are SQVTM and ANQGSEA. CDR3 residues: CSVSGGDQPQHF. The CDR3 coding sequence is TGCAGCGTATCTGGGGGGGATCAGCCCCAGCATTTT. Combining the CDR3 with reference TRBV29-1 and TRBJ1-5 gives the whole variable domain SAVISQKPSRDICQRGTSLTIQCQVDSQVTMMFWYRQQPGQSLTLIATANQGSEATYESGFVIDKFPISRPNLTFSTLTVSNMSPEDSSIYLCSVSGGDQPQHFGDGTRLSIL.

CDR3 in amino acids: CASSLETRQGTTGELFF. The CDR3, as DNA: TGTGCCAGCAGTTTAGAGACAAGACAGGGAACCACCGGGGAGCTGTTTTTT. The J gene is TRBJ2-2, the V gene TRBV27; 7 nucleotides agree with TRBD1. CDR3 length: 17 amino acids. Losses at the gene ends were 2 bases for V and 4 bases for J; bases not matched to a gene: 10. Germline V CDR1 and CDR2: MNHEY, SMNVEV (reference sequence).

This chain joins TRBV6-1 and TRBJ2-7; 11 nucleotides align to TRBD1. CDR1 MNHNS and CDR2 SASEGT come from the germline V gene. CDR3 length: 14 amino acids. The trim removed 3 bases at V and 3 bases at J, leaving 1 base unmatched. CDR3 amino acids: CASSEGTGGYEQYF. The CDR3 DNA sequence: TGTGCCAGCAGTGAGGGGACAGGGGGCTACGAGCAGTACTTC.